This T cell receptor (beta chain) was sequenced in a study of metastatic and nonmetastatic thyroid tumors. The wider study: Both malignant and benign thyroid patients supplied peripheral blood and tumor or nodule tissue samples, across which the repertoires of these patients were then compared. Overall study results and limits: It was reportedly found that TCR beta diversity was significantly higher in malignant thyroid tumors than in benign nodules, a difference seen in both blood and tumor samples.

The germline gives CDR1 LNHDA, CDR2 SQIVND (reference sequence). V was shortened by 4 bases and J by 2 bases, with 27 bases between the two germline ends. CDR3 length: 19 amino acids. How the authors handled the data: A classifier of distant metastasis in papillary thyroid cancer was built from CDR3 differences (across clinicopathological groups). From the PCR reads, TCRdb re-called clones with MiXCR. None of the V and J calls come from the authors' own analysis; TCRdb made them. The sample lists roughly 28,000 clones, 20% to 25% occurring once. On this clone: The antigen remains unidentified.

Thyroid surgery was preceded by no treatment in any patient. The gene calls are TRBV19 and TRBJ2-7, with unresolved D. The receptor was derived from a female donor with papillary thyroid cancer or a benign thyroid nodule (not recorded which). Some clones in this sample may be carry-over from other donors' samples. Sequencing was done on a sample of blood. The CDR3 reads CASSRTVYPALDPTYEQYF. The CDR3 DNA reads TGTGCCAGTAGTAGGACGGTCTATCCCGCACTCGACCCTACCTACGAGCAGTACTTC.